One sample yielded the 25 T cell receptor beta chains listed below, sequenced in a study of T cell responses to AZD1222 COVID-19 vaccine. Clones were sequenced by immunoSEQ multiplex PCR, and TCRdb holds only the in-frame ones, with some missing. The table has 55,000 to 75,000 clones, about nine tenths seen once. The sample in question was peripheral blood, obtained on day 0 of AZD1222 vaccination. The source of these receptors is an adult in good health.

This chain connects TRBV5-1 to TRBJ2-7, with 10 nucleotides matching TRBD1. Looked up from germline, CDR1 is SGHRS and CDR2 is YFSETQ. V lost 3 bases to trimming and J lost 6 bases; unmatched junction nucleotides: 6. The CDR3 totals 14 residues. The CDR3 region has the DNA TGCGCCAGCAGCTACGGACAGGGGGTTCTCGAGCAGTACTTC. This codes for CASSYGQGVLEQYF.

Points on this clone: At one end the junction does not follow the germline gene, possibly because of a read error. The CDR3 nucleotides are TGTGCCAGCAACCAAATGGCAGCGAACAATGAGCAGTTCTTC. Its protein product is CASNQMAANNEQFF. The rearrangement uses TRBV3-1 (or the pseudogene TRBV3-2) and TRBJ2-1, with D unclear. The CDR3 is made up of 14 amino acids. Germline assignment: CDR1 LGHDT and CDR2 YNNKEL (reference sequence).

The chain uses TRBV15 and TRBJ1-6; tentatively, D is TRBD1 (6 bases). The CDR3 runs 15 residues. Germline CDR1 and CDR2: LNHNV and YYDKDF (reference sequence). The ends were cut back, 3 bases at V and 8 bases at J, with 14 bases in the middle. CDR3 nucleotides: TGTGCCACCAGCAGCCCAGGACAGATGGATTCACCCCTCCACTTT. Residues: CATSSPGQMDSPLHF.

The rearrangement joins TRBV7-2 to TRBJ2-3, with a possible D match to TRBD2 (5 bases). The CDR3 runs 14 residues. CDR1 and CDR2 from the germline V gene are SGHTA and FQGNSA. V was trimmed by 5 bases and J by 4 bases, leaving 13 bases between them. The CDR3 region has the DNA TGTGCCAGCAGCCCGAACTGGGGAGCAGATACGCAGTATTTT. It codes for CASSPNWGADTQYF.

V usage is TRBV4-1 and J usage is TRBJ2-2; 14 bases are a match to TRBD2. There are 18 residues in the CDR3. CDR1 is MGHRA, CDR2 YSYEKL, per germline. V gave up 1 base and J gave up 1 base; unmatched junction bases: 2. CDR3 amino acids: CASSQGTSGRLNTGELFF. CDR3 sequence (DNA): TGCGCCAGCAGCCAAGGGACTAGCGGGAGGTTGAACACCGGGGAGCTGTTTTTT.

The chain links TRBV7-9 to TRBJ2-5; 10 nucleotides agree with TRBD1. The V gene's germline CDR1 is SEHNR and CDR2 FQNEAQ (reference sequence). The CDR3 length is 19 residues. With 5 bases clipped from V and 5 bases from J, the junction kept 20 bases outside the gene matches. CDR3 DNA: TGTGCCAGCAGCCTCACCGGGACAGGGGTAATCAATCTACGGGAGACCCAGTACTTC. Its protein is CASSLTGTGVINLRETQYF.

This chain uses TRBV28 with TRBJ1-5, with D tentatively TRBD1 (6 bases). There are 18 residues in the CDR3. V gave up 2 bases and J gave up 2 bases, with 19 bases separating them. The germline V gene encodes CDR1 MDHEN and CDR2 SYDVKM. The CDR3 reads CASSLPRNGGGGNQPQHF. CDR3 DNA: TGTGCCAGCAGTTTACCCCGTAACGGAGGGGGAGGCAATCAGCCCCAGCATTTT. The full variable domain, with the rest looked up from reference TRBV28 and TRBJ1-5, is DVKVTQSSRYLVKRTGEKVFLECVQDMDHENMFWYRQDPGLGLRLIYFSYDVKMKEKGDIPEGYSVSREKKERFSLILESASTNQTSMYLCASSLPRNGGGGNQPQHFGDGTRLSIL.

CDR3 region: CASSVTGTGVTEAFF. The CDR3 nucleotides read TGTGCCAGCAGTGTCACCGGGACAGGGGTAACTGAAGCTTTCTTT. The J gene is TRBJ1-1, the V gene TRBV6-4, with TRBD1 matching 10 bases. The V gene's germline CDR1 is MRHNA and CDR2 SNTAGT. This CDR3 has 15 residues. V lost 4 bases, J lost 5 bases, and 7 bases stayed unmatched.

This sequence joins TRBV5-4 and TRBJ1-1; tentative D call: TRBD1 (5 bases). CDR1 and CDR2 from the germline V gene are SGHNT and YYREEE (reference sequence). Trimming took off 0 bases at V and 4 bases at J, with 16 bases between the two ends. This CDR3 has 16 residues. Written as DNA, the CDR3 is TGTGCCAGCAGCTTGGGGTTTGGACATACTGTCACTGAAGCTTTCTTT. Translating gives CASSLGFGHTVTEAFF.

Turning to this clone: A junction boundary mismatches the germline segment, possibly from a read error. The genes are TRBV4-1 and TRBJ1-1; maybe TRBD1 (5 bases). CDR1 is MGHRA and CDR2 is YSYEKL in the germline V gene. The CDR3 covers 14 residues. The CDR3 DNA follows: TGCGCCAGCAGCCAAGTGGGGGATAACATTGAAGCTTTCTTT. Residues: CASSQVGDNIEAFF.

The chain employs TRBV9 and TRBJ2-7; 9 bases match TRBD1. The germline V gene has CDR1 SGDLS and CDR2 YYNGEE. The CDR3 consists of 15 residues. V shed 3 bases, J shed 1 base, and the junction held 5 bases outside the gene matches. In nucleotides, the CDR3 is TGTGCCAGCAGCGCAGGGACAGGGAGTTCCTACGAGCAGTACTTC. As protein: CASSAGTGSSYEQYF.

This sequence joins TRBV4-1 and TRBJ2-7; perhaps TRBD2 as D (6 bases). In germline, CDR1 is MGHRA, CDR2 YSYEKL. CDR3 length: 13 residues. Trimming left V 0 bases short and J 5 bases short, with 8 bases between. The CDR3 loop reads CASSQETSNEQYF. Here the CDR3 DNA reads TGCGCCAGCAGCCAAGAAACTAGCAACGAGCAGTACTTC.

The chain couples TRBV28 to TRBJ2-1; TRBD2 matches at 8 bases. CDR1 is MDHEN and CDR2 is SYDVKM in the germline V gene. V trimming: 5 bases; J trimming: 7 bases; junction bases outside the gene matches: 7. The CDR3 extends over 14 amino acids. In DNA form, the CDR3 reads TGTGCCAGCAGTAAGCGACGGGAGGGTAATGAGCAGTTCTTC. It codes for CASSKRREGNEQFF.

The table lists this clone with a count of one. The rearrangement links TRBV6-5 to TRBJ1-1; D uncertain. The CDR3 sequence is 13 residues long. In germline, CDR1 is MNHEY, CDR2 SVGAGI. V lost 5 bases and J lost 3, with 10 bases in between. The CDR3 bases are TGTGCCAGCAGTCCCGTGTCTGACACTGAAGCTTTCTTT. The encoded protein is CASSPVSDTEAFF.

This clone appeared a single time. The genes are TRBV14 and TRBJ2-2; D gene ambiguous. From germline, CDR1 is SGHDN and CDR2 FVKESK. The V gene lost 0 bases and the J gene lost 2 bases, with 16 bases spanning the gap. The CDR3 covers 18 residues. CDR3 sequence (DNA): TGTGCCAGCAGCCAAGATCCCTCTAGGGCAGACAACACCGGGGAGCTGTTTTTT. Its protein is CASSQDPSRADNTGELFF.

Only a few counts were recorded for this clone. The gene calls are TRBV6-5 and TRBJ1-6; maybe TRBD1 (5 bases). V was trimmed by 0 bases and J by 14 bases, leaving 11 bases between them. There are 13 residues in the CDR3. CDR1 is MNHEY and CDR2 is SVGAGI in the germline V gene. Here the CDR3 DNA reads TGTGCCAGCAGTTACTCCCAGGGTCTGGCCCTCCACTTT. Translating gives CASSYSQGLALHF.

The chain is built from TRBV18 and TRBJ1-1; a possible D gene is TRBD1 (5 bases). Germline CDR1 and CDR2: KGHSH and LQKENI. This CDR3 region has 14 residues. V was cut by 2 bases and J by 1 base, with 8 bases left in between. The CDR3 DNA reads TGTGCCAGCTCACCAGACAGCACGAACACTGAAGCTTTCTTT. Translating it yields CASSPDSTNTEAFF. Using reference TRBV18 and TRBJ1-1 for the parts outside the CDR3, the full variable domain is NAGVMQNPRHLVRRRGQEARLRCSPMKGHSHVYWYRQLPEEGLKFMVYLQKENIIDESGMPKERFSAEFPKEGPSILRIQQVVRGDSAAYFCASSPDSTNTEAFFGQGTRLTVV.

V usage is TRBV7-2 and J usage is TRBJ2-7, with no clear D. The V gene's germline CDR1 is SGHTA and CDR2 FQGNSA. With 1 base removed from V and 5 bases from J, the gap between germline ends came to 12 bases. The CDR3 is 14 amino acids. In DNA, the CDR3 is TGTGCCAGCAGCTTAGACCTTAGAACGCACGAGCAGTACTTC. It yields the protein CASSLDLRTHEQYF.

The chain recombines TRBV12-5 with TRBJ2-1; TRBD2 is a possible D gene (7 bases). V was clipped by 2 bases and J by 1 base, with 18 bases between them. The CDR3 loop spans 18 amino acids. The germline CDR1 and CDR2 sequences are LGHNT and FRNRAP. The CDR3 bases are TGTGCTAGTGGTTTGCGGGGTCGCGGGGGCGGTTCCTACAATGAGCAGTTCTTC. Translating gives CASGLRGRGGGSYNEQFF.

The V gene is TRBV3-1 (or the pseudogene TRBV3-2), the J gene TRBJ2-7; no clear D. CDR3 size: 11 residues. Germline values: CDR1 LGHDT, CDR2 YNNKEL (reference sequence). Between the trimmed V and J ends, which lost 1 base and 4 bases, there was a span of 2 bases. The CDR3 nucleotides are TGTGCCAGCAGCCAAGCGTACGAGCAGTACTTC. Protein: CASSQAYEQYF.

As to this clone: Compared with germline, one end of the junction differs, possibly owing to a read error. The chain carries TRBV29-1 and TRBJ2-7; D may be TRBD2 (6 bases). This CDR3 region has 12 residues. Germline V gene sequence: CDR1 SQVTM, CDR2 ANQGSEA. The CDR3 reads CSVEAGSSPRDF. As DNA, the CDR3 is TGCAGCGTTGAGGCGGGGTCAAGCCCGAGGGACTTC.

The chain recombines TRBV12-3 or TRBV12-4 with TRBJ1-1; no firm D call. With 4 bases removed from V and 7 bases from J, the gap between germline ends came to 13 bases. CDR3 length: 13 residues. The CDR3 region has the DNA TGTGCCAGCAGTTCTTCCCGGAACTTTGAAGCTTTCTTT. This translates into CASSSSRNFEAFF.

This chain uses TRBV5-1 with TRBJ2-5; TRBD1 matches at 7 bases. This CDR3 is built from 17 residues. Germline V gene data show CDR1 as SGHRS and CDR2 as YFSETQ. The junction had 17 bases not matched to a gene; V was cut back by 4 bases and J by 5 bases. The CDR3 coding sequence is TGCGCCAGCAGCCCACTCTTGACAGGGCGGCGCGGGGAGACCCAGTACTTC. It codes for CASSPLLTGRRGETQYF. Looking up the rest from reference TRBV5-1 and TRBJ2-5 gives the full variable domain: KAGVTQTPRYLIKTRGQQVTLSCSPISGHRSVSWYQQTPGQGLQFLFEYFSETQRNKGNFPGRFSGRQFSNSRSEMNVSTLELGDSALYLCASSPLLTGRRGETQYFGPGTRLLVL.

This clone was counted between two and nine times. The rearrangement uses TRBV6-5 and TRBJ1-2; the D gene is possibly TRBD1 (5 bases). The V and J ends lost 6 bases and 2 bases respectively, with 10 bases between them. There are 13 residues in the CDR3. The V gene's germline CDR1 is MNHEY and CDR2 SVGAGI. CDR3 in amino acids: CASSSGRNYGYTF. The CDR3 DNA is TGTGCCAGCAGCTCAGGGCGCAACTATGGCTACACCTTC.

The chain has TRBV3-1 (or the pseudogene TRBV3-2) and TRBJ2-1; D not resolved. The V end was cut by 1 base, the J end by 5 bases, with 21 bases between. The germline gives CDR1 LGHDT, CDR2 YNNKEL (reference sequence). This CDR3 has 18 amino acids. The CDR3 DNA is TGTGCCAGCAGCCAAGGTCTTCGCTATGGGCTTACCCACAATGAGCAGTTCTTC. Translated: CASSQGLRYGLTHNEQFF.